The next 7 T cell receptor beta chains were all read from a single sample in a study of CD8+CD57+ T cells in acquired aplastic anemia. By flow cytometry, patients selected for sequencing had shown an expansion of CD8+CD57+ cells. TCR beta VDJ and CDR3 profiles were obtained from a genomic DNA template. TCRdb re-called the reads through MiXCR, storing one row per CDR3 protein. The profile shows 150,000 to 200,000 distinct CDR3 sequences, 47% of them singletons. Sequenced: sorted CD4+, CD8+, or CD8+CD57+ T cells (not recorded which) from PBMCs. The receptors were gathered from a human donor with aplastic anemia.

On this clonotype itself: This may be a read error: a much more frequent sequence differs by one nucleotide. The gene calls are TRBV10-3 and TRBJ1-5; D is unclear. The V and J ends lost 3 bases and 4 bases respectively, with 7 bases between them. Germline V gene lookup returns CDR1 ENHRY and CDR2 SYGVKD. CDR3 size: 13 residues. In nucleotides, the CDR3 is TGTGCCATCAGTGAACGAGGGAATCAGCCCCAGCATTTT. Its protein is CAISERGNQPQHF.

This clonotype was counted at least ten times. This chain links TRBV24-1 with TRBJ2-5; D call uncertain. The V gene lost 5 bases and the J gene lost 4 bases, with 4 bases spanning the gap. The germline gives CDR1 KGHDR, CDR2 SFDVKD. This CDR3 has 11 residues. The CDR3 loop reads CATSAGETQYF. The CDR3 DNA reads as TGTGCCACCAGTGCGGGAGAGACCCAGTACTTC.

The chain employs TRBV24-1 and TRBJ2-3; D not resolved. The CDR3 has 16 residues. CDR1 is KGHDR, CDR2 SFDVKD, per germline. With 2 bases removed from V and 0 bases from J, the gap between germline ends came to 11 bases. The CDR3 loop is CATSDWADKSTDTQYF. For the CDR3, the DNA is TGTGCCACCAGTGATTGGGCTGACAAAAGCACAGATACGCAGTATTTT.

This clonotype was seen repeatedly, ten times or more. The gene calls are TRBV5-6 and TRBJ1-2; 9 nucleotides align to TRBD1. This CDR3 contains 16 residues. V lost 3 bases, J lost 3 bases, and 9 bases stayed unmatched. The germline V gene has CDR1 SGHDT and CDR2 YYEEEE. CDR3 sequence: CASSSLHRGLYYGYTF. Here the CDR3 DNA reads TGTGCCAGCAGCTCGTTGCACAGGGGGCTATACTATGGCTACACCTTC.

This clonotype has a count of ten or more. V and J are TRBV2 and TRBJ2-2, with TRBD2 matching over 9 bases. The CDR3 is 16 amino acids. V lost 6 bases, J lost 7 bases, and 12 bases stayed unmatched. From germline, CDR1 is SNHLY and CDR2 FYNNEI. CDR3 nucleotides: TGTGCCAGCAGAACCTTAGCGGGGGCCGAGGTCGGGGAGCTGTTTTTT. Translated, it gives CASRTLAGAEVGELFF.

The chain recombines TRBV5-6 with TRBJ2-6; D call uncertain. This CDR3 is built from 15 residues. Germline V gene data show CDR1 as SGHDT and CDR2 as YYEEEE. V lost 4 bases and J lost 0, with 8 bases in between. This CDR3 is CASSLGLSGANVLTF. The CDR3 region has the DNA TGTGCCAGCAGCCTAGGTCTCTCTGGGGCCAACGTCCTGACTTTC.

The table lists this clonotype with many counts. V is TRBV7-8 and J is TRBJ2-7; D is unresolved. The V and J ends lost 1 base and 4 bases respectively, with 8 bases between them. Germline assignment: CDR1 SGHVS and CDR2 FQNEAQ. The CDR3 contains 13 residues. CDR3 coding DNA: TGTGCCAGCAGCTTAGGTACGGAATACGAGCAGTACTTC. It specifies CASSLGTEYEQYF.